This T cell receptor (beta chain) was documented in a study of identical twins listed by TCRdb under 2016. Describing the broader study: TCR alpha and beta repertoires from monozygotic twins, unrelated adults of various ages and cord blood were deep-sequenced to test whether fetal clonotypes persist. To rule out contamination, replicate twin experiments were performed at different times with different library preparation protocols. What the work shows at the level of the full study, not this receptor alone: In monozygotic twins, out-of-frame TCR alpha sharing was systematically underestimated by recombination models, although the models agreed with sharing between unrelated individuals. Fewer insertions were carried by abundant cord blood beta clonotypes; a weaker similar trend was observed in young adult naive repertoires, while no such trend was observed in memory repertoires. Excess twin sharing in beta out-of-frame sequences was weaker because fewer shared sequences lowered the signal-to-noise ratio. Because the same donors could not be followed over many years, the conclusions relied on cross-sectional statistical analysis. Compared with coincidental sharing between unrelated individuals, an excess of low generation-probability sequences was observed among out-of-frame TCR alpha sequences shared between twins. Zero-insertion analyses could be partly confounded by invariant T cells such as MAIT and iNKT, though diverse VJ usage argued against such confounding for most clonotypes.

This clonotype was seen many times. The clone's antigen remains unknown. Within one base of it there is no much larger clone, and no base qualities were kept. All donors were healthy Caucasians. Miltenyi CD45RO+ enrichment and human naive T-cell isolation kits were used to isolate memory (CD45RO+) and naive T cells from PBMC. Compared with germline, V lacks 8 bases and J lacks 7 bases; bases without a gene match: 7. Taken from the germline V gene, the CDR1 and CDR2 loops are SQVTM and ANQGSEA. Spanning cysteine to phenylalanine, the CDR3 consists of 13 amino acids. Only the CDR3 portion is preserved as DNA: 39 bases, with reading frame beginning at the first base. Library construction relied on 5' RACE. Sequencing was performed on an Illumina HiSeq 2000. Template switching added a universal primer binding site, and the final cDNA carried a unique molecular identifier that allowed TCR cDNA molecules to be counted accurately. Specific primers in the conserved constant-segment region were used to synthesize first-strand cDNA for the TCR alpha and beta chains. Each cDNA library was double barcoded, with a SMART-Mk sample barcode plus Illumina barcodes, to control for contamination. TruSeq adapter sequences along with Illumina sample barcodes were introduced in two successive PCR steps. Sequencing of the TCR alpha and beta cDNA libraries was done on the Illumina HiSeq platform using custom primers. Under the source paper's analysis protocol: Unique molecular identifiers were extracted from raw reads with MiGEC, and CDR3 positions were determined with MiXCR. Recombination models were inferred per individual with the repgenHMM and IGoR tools using an EM algorithm. Shared clonotypes were analyzed with the tcR package in R, and sharing was normalized by the product of cloneset sizes. Out-of-frame nonproductive sequences were analyzed to study raw recombination free of thymic and clonal selection effects. TCRdb handled the public reads itself, with Q25 trimming in fastp and clone calling in MiXCR, and kept productive beta chains. Each entry merges the rows of one CDR3 protein and shows their most common DNA and genes. For this entry, the V and J calls and clone size follow TCRdb and not the study's own pipeline. The sample profile shows around 140,000 distinct CDR3 sequences; roughly 3.5% of them were found once. 7% to 10% of the sample goes to the ten largest clones.

The sequence derives from a man between 18 and 35 years old in good health. This chain is built from TRBV29-1 and TRBJ2-7, with 14 bases in between that match TRBD2. Sequencing was carried out using memory T cells sorted from blood. The cell subset or site label here, explained by the study, means: CD45RO+ enriched T cells. The encoded CDR3 is CSCPGTSGSEQYF. The DNA sequence is as follows: TGCAGCTGTCCCGGGACTAGCGGGAGTGAGCAGTACTTC.